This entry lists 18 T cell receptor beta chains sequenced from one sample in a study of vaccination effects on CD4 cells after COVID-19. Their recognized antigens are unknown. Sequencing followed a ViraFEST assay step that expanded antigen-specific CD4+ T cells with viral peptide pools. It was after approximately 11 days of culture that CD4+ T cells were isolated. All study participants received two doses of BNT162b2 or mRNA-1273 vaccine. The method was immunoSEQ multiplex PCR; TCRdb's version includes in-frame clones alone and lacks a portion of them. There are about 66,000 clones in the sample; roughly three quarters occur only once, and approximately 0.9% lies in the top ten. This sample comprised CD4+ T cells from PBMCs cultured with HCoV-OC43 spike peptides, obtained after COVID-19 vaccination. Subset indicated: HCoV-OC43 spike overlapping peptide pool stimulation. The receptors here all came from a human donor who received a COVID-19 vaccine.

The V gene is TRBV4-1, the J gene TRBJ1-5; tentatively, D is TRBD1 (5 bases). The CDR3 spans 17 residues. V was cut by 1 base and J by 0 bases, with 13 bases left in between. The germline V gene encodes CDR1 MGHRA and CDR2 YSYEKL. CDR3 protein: CASSQAILQGSNQPQHF. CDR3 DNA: TGCGCCAGCAGCCAAGCGATCCTTCAGGGTAGCAATCAGCCCCAGCATTTT.

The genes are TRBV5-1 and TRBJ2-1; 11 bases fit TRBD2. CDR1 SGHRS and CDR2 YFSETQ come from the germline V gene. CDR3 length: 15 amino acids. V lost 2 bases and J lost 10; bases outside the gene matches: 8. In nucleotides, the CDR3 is TGCGCCAGCAGCTTCGCTAGCGGGGGGCGAGAGGAGCAGTTCTTC. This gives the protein CASSFASGGREEQFF.

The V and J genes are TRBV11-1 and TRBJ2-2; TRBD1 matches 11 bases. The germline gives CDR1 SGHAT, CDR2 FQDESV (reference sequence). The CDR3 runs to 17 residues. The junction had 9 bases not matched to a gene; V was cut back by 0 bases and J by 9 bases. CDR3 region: CASSLAGTGGTRRELFF. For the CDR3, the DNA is TGTGCCAGCAGCTTAGCAGGGACAGGGGGGACCCGCAGGGAGCTGTTTTTT.

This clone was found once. CDR3 coding DNA: TGTGCCAGCAGGCCCTCCGGGTCCGGGGAGCTGTTTTTT. This sequence encodes CASRPSGSGELFF. This chain links TRBV9 with TRBJ2-2; D uncertain. The CDR3 sequence is 13 residues long. Trimming left V 5 bases short and J 6 bases short, with 11 bases between. The germline gives CDR1 SGDLS, CDR2 YYNGEE.

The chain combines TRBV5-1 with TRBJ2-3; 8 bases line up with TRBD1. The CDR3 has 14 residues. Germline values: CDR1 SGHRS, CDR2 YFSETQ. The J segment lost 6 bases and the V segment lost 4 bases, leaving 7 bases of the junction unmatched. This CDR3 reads CASSAGTGVDTQYF. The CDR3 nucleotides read TGCGCCAGCAGCGCAGGGACAGGAGTGGATACGCAGTATTTT.

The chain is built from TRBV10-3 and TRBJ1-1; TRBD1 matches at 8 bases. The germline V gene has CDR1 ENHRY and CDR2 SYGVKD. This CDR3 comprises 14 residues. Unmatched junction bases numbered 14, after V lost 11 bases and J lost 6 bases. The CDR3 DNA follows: TGTGCCCTCCGCCAGGGGGCTGCACAACCTGAAGCTTTCTTT. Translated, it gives CALRQGAAQPEAFF.

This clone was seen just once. CDR3 DNA sequence: TGTGCCATCAGTGAGGAAGGAAATCAGCCCCAGCATTTT. Translation gives CAISEEGNQPQHF. The genes are TRBV10-3 and TRBJ1-5; D gene uncertain. CDR1 and CDR2 (germline): ENHRY, SYGVKD. Trimming cost V 2 bases and J 4 bases, with 6 bases left between them. CDR3 length equals 13 residues.

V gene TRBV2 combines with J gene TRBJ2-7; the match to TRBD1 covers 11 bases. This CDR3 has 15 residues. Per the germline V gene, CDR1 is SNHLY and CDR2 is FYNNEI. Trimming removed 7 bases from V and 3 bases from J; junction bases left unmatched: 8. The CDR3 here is CASNLDRGRGYEQYV. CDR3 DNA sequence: TGTGCCAGCAACCTGGACAGGGGGCGCGGCTACGAGCAGTACGTC.

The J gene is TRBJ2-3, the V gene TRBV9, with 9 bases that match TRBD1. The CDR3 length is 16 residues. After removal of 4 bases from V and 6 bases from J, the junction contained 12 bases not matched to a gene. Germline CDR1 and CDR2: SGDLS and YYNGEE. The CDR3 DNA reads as TGTGCCAGCAGCTCCCCCCAACAGGGGGCATCGGATACGCAGTATTTT. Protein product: CASSSPQQGASDTQYF.

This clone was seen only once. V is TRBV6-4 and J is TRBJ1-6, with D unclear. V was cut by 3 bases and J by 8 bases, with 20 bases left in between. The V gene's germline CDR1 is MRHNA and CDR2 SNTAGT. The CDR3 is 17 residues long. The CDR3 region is CASSESPGALGYSPLHF. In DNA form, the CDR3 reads TGTGCCAGCAGTGAAAGCCCAGGAGCCCTGGGTTATTCACCCCTCCACTTT.

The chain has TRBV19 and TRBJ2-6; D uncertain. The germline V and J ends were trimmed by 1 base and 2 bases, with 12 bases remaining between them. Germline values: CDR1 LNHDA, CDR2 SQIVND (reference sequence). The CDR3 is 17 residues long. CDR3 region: CASSIGYTLTGANVLTF. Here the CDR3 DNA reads TGTGCCAGTAGTATAGGGTACACCTTGACTGGGGCCAACGTCCTGACTTTC.

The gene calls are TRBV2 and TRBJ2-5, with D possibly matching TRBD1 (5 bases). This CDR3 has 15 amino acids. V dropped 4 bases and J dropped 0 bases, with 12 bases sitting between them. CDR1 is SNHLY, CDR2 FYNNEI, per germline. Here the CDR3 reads CASSGGRVDQETQYF. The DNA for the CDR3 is TGTGCCAGCAGTGGGGGCAGGGTGGACCAAGAGACCCAGTACTTC.

This chain's CDR3 is CASSYSGTNYGYTF. The CDR3 nucleotides are TGTGCCAGCAGTTATTCGGGCACCAACTATGGCTACACCTTC. V and J are TRBV6-5 and TRBJ1-2; no clear D gene. This CDR3 contains 14 residues. V lost 3 bases to trimming and J lost 2 bases, with 10 bases between them. Germline values: CDR1 MNHEY, CDR2 SVGAGI.

The chain's CDR3 is CASRRAGLGNQPQHF. The CDR3 coding sequence is TGTGCCAGTAGGCGGGCAGGGTTAGGCAATCAGCCCCAGCATTTT. J is TRBJ1-5 and V is TRBV19; D might be TRBD1 (5 bases). V gave up 6 bases and J gave up 2 bases, with 14 bases separating them. The CDR3 is 15 amino acids. The germline V gene encodes CDR1 LNHDA and CDR2 SQIVND (reference sequence).

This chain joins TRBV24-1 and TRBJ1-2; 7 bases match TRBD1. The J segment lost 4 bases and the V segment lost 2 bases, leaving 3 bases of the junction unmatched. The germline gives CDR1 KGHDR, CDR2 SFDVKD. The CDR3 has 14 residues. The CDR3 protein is CATSDSGQRYGYTF. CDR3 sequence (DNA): TGTGCCACCAGTGATTCGGGACAGCGCTATGGCTACACCTTC.

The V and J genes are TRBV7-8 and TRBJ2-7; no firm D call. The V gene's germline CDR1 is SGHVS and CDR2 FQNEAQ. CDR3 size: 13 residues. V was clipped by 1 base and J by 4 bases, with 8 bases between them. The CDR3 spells CASSLVGVYEQYV. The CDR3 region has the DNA TGTGCCAGCAGCTTAGTTGGGGTGTACGAGCAGTACGTC.

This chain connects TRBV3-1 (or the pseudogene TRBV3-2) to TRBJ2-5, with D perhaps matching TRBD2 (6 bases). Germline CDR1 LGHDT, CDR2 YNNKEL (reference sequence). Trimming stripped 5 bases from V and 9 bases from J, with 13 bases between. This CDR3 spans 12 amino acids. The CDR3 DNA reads TGTGCCAGCAGCTCAAGTGGCGGGGCCCAGTACTTC. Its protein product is CASSSSGGAQYF.

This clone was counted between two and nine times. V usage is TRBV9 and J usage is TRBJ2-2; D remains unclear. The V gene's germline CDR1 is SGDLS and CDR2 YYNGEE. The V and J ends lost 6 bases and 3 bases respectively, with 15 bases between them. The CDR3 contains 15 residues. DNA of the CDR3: TGTGCCAGCACCCGTGCACTAACCTACACCGGGGAGCTGTTTTTT. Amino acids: CASTRALTYTGELFF. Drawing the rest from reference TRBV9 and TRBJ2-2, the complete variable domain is DSGVTQTPKHLITATGQRVTLRCSPRSGDLSVYWYQQSLDQGLQFLIQYYNGEERAKGNILERFSAQQFPDLHSELNLSSLELGDSALYFCASTRALTYTGELFFGEGSRLTVL.